These T cell receptor beta chains were read from a single sample in a study of T-cell memory formation after mild COVID-19. TCRdb analysed the 5' RACE reads with MiXCR anew, one entry per CDR3 protein. The sample shows roughly 350,000 distinct CDR3 sequences, around 21% of them seen only once. Source material: PBMCs or a T cell subset sorted from them (not recorded which). The receptor set was obtained from an adult woman who had mild COVID-19 (a few samples of this study predate the infection). Cell type and time point are not known. Both conserved end residues are part of each CDR3. Fields, in order: D gene, J gene, V gene, clone size, CDR3 length, CDR3 protein, CDR3 DNA. D genes are given only for firm matches. Clone size, where shown, is once, few, many, or a class for clones that have expanded.

D gene: .; J gene: TRBJ2-5; V gene: TRBV30; clone size: .; CDR3 length: 14; CDR3 protein: CAWNLGRGQETQYF; CDR3 DNA: TGTGCCTGGAATCTCGGCAGGGGCCAAGAGACCCAGTACTTC
D gene: .; J gene: TRBJ1-1; V gene: TRBV20-1; clone size: .; CDR3 length: 13; CDR3 protein: CSARDLRSTEAFF; CDR3 DNA: TGCAGTGCTAGAGATTTGCGAAGTACTGAAGCTTTCTTT
D gene: .; J gene: TRBJ1-6; V gene: TRBV3-1; clone size: .; CDR3 length: 16; CDR3 protein: CASSQDGGAANSPLHF; CDR3 DNA: TGTGCCAGCAGCCAAGACGGGGGGGCTGCTAATTCACCCCTCCACTTT
D gene: .; J gene: TRBJ2-7; V gene: TRBV5-5; clone size: .; CDR3 length: 13; CDR3 protein: CASSLVLLYEQYF; CDR3 DNA: TGTGCCAGCAGCTTGGTACTTCTCTACGAGCAGTACTTC
D gene: .; J gene: TRBJ1-1; V gene: TRBV5-1; clone size: .; CDR3 length: 13; CDR3 protein: CASSINTVTEAFF; CDR3 DNA: TGCGCCAGCAGCATCAACACAGTAACTGAAGCTTTCTTT
D gene: TRBD2; J gene: TRBJ2-1; V gene: TRBV5-1; clone size: .; CDR3 length: 19; CDR3 protein: CASSLGLAGGPNSYNEQFF; CDR3 DNA: TGCGCCAGCAGCTTGGGACTAGCGGGAGGGCCGAACTCCTACAATGAGCAGTTCTTC
D gene: TRBD1; J gene: TRBJ1-4; V gene: TRBV7-6; clone size: .; CDR3 length: 15; CDR3 protein: CASSPRGGGDEKLFF; CDR3 DNA: TGTGCCAGCAGCCCCCGGGGAGGGGGCGATGAAAAACTGTTTTTT
D gene: .; J gene: TRBJ2-5; V gene: TRBV5-6; clone size: .; CDR3 length: 13; CDR3 protein: CASSSQAAETQYF; CDR3 DNA: TGTGCCAGCAGCTCCCAAGCGGCGGAGACCCAGTACTTC
D gene: TRBD2; J gene: TRBJ2-1; V gene: TRBV7-8; clone size: .; CDR3 length: 17; CDR3 protein: CASSPVVAGVRYNEQFF; CDR3 DNA: TGTGCCAGCAGCCCCGTCGTAGCGGGAGTTAGGTACAATGAGCAGTTCTTC
D gene: .; J gene: TRBJ2-5; V gene: TRBV18; clone size: .; CDR3 length: 15; CDR3 protein: CASSTRRATQETQYF; CDR3 DNA: TGTGCCAGCTCAACTAGGCGGGCAACCCAAGAGACCCAGTACTTC
D gene: TRBD1; J gene: TRBJ1-1; V gene: TRBV9; clone size: few; CDR3 length: 16; CDR3 protein: CASSVGDRGRGTEAFF; CDR3 DNA: TGTGCCAGCAGCGTTGGGGACAGGGGGCGCGGCACTGAAGCTTTCTTT
D gene: TRBD1; J gene: TRBJ2-7; V gene: TRBV5-1; clone size: few; CDR3 length: 14; CDR3 protein: CASSWGQGSLEQYF; CDR3 DNA: TGCGCCAGCAGCTGGGGACAGGGCTCCCTCGAGCAGTACTTC
D gene: .; J gene: TRBJ1-5; V gene: TRBV11-2; clone size: .; CDR3 length: 13; CDR3 protein: CASSLDRFQPQHF; CDR3 DNA: TGTGCCAGCAGCTTAGATCGTTTTCAGCCCCAGCATTTT
D gene: .; J gene: TRBJ2-4; V gene: TRBV18; clone size: few; CDR3 length: 15; CDR3 protein: CASSPRDSLGNIQYF; CDR3 DNA: TGTGCCAGCTCACCGCGGGACAGCCTCGGGAACATTCAGTACTTC
D gene: .; J gene: TRBJ1-1; V gene: TRBV5-6; clone size: few; CDR3 length: 12; CDR3 protein: CASAGKRTEAFF; CDR3 DNA: TGTGCCAGCGCGGGGAAGCGGACTGAAGCTTTCTTT
D gene: .; J gene: TRBJ2-7; V gene: TRBV7-8; clone size: .; CDR3 length: 14; CDR3 protein: CASSLVDSSYEQYF; CDR3 DNA: TGTGCCAGCAGCTTAGTGGACAGCTCCTACGAGCAGTACTTC